A selection of T cell receptor beta chains follows, all from one sample in a study of radiation and T cells in renal cell carcinoma. Some clones are missing from TCRdb's copy, which holds only in-frame ones; the method was immunoSEQ multiplex PCR. The repertoire includes over 10,000 clones, roughly 65% of them detected once, and roughly 19% sits in the top ten. The material was tumor tissue, obtained from a patient whose treatment was nephrectomy without radiotherapy. The source is an elderly woman with renal cell carcinoma. CDR3s include the opening cysteine and the closing phenylalanine or tryptophan. The order of the fields is J gene, V gene, clone size, D gene, CDR3 DNA, CDR3 protein. D genes are given only for firm matches. Only some rows state a clone size, as once, few, many or a class for expanded clones.

j_call: TRBJ2-2
v_call: TRBV5-4
clone_size: -
d_call: TRBD2
cdr3_nt: TGTGCCAGCAGCTTGGCGGGGGGGAACACCGGGGAGCTGTTTTTT
cdr3_aa: CASSLAGGNTGELFF

j_call: TRBJ2-6
v_call: TRBV5-1
clone_size: -
d_call: -
cdr3_nt: TGCGCCAGCAGCCTAACGGCAGGGGACGGGGCCAACGTCCTGACTTTC
cdr3_aa: CASSLTAGDGANVLTF

j_call: TRBJ1-2
v_call: TRBV7-9
clone_size: once
d_call: TRBD1
cdr3_nt: TGTGCCAGCAGCTGGGGGACAGGGAGTAACTATGGCTACACCTTC
cdr3_aa: CASSWGTGSNYGYTF

j_call: TRBJ1-5
v_call: TRBV7-8
clone_size: -
d_call: -
cdr3_nt: TGTGCCAGCAGCAGAACGGTAGGAACGCATAGCAATCAGCCCCAGCATTTT
cdr3_aa: CASSRTVGTHSNQPQHF

j_call: TRBJ1-2
v_call: TRBV6-5
clone_size: medium-sized
d_call: TRBD1
cdr3_nt: TGTGCCAGCAGTACCGGGACAGCCGGTGGCTACACCTTC
cdr3_aa: CASSTGTAGGYTF

j_call: TRBJ2-4
v_call: TRBV6-5
clone_size: -
d_call: TRBD1
cdr3_nt: TGTGCCAGCAGTTACTCGGGGACAGGGTACATTCAGTACTTC
cdr3_aa: CASSYSGTGYIQYF

j_call: TRBJ1-3
v_call: TRBV7-8
clone_size: -
d_call: -
cdr3_nt: TGTGCCAGCAGACCCCGTCCCGGAAACACCATATATTTT
cdr3_aa: CASRPRPGNTIYF

j_call: TRBJ2-7
v_call: TRBV19
clone_size: -
d_call: -
cdr3_nt: TGTGCCAGTAGTATAAGTGGGCAATCCTACGAGCAGTACTTC
cdr3_aa: CASSISGQSYEQYF

j_call: TRBJ1-4
v_call: TRBV28
clone_size: -
d_call: -
cdr3_nt: TGTGCCAGCAGTTTATATGCAGGGTGGCGCGAAAAACTGTTTTTT
cdr3_aa: CASSLYAGWREKLFF

j_call: TRBJ1-2
v_call: TRBV2
clone_size: few
d_call: -
cdr3_nt: TGTGCCAGCAGTGATGATACAGGGCTCAACTATGGCTACACCTTC
cdr3_aa: CASSDDTGLNYGYTF

j_call: TRBJ1-6
v_call: TRBV6-5
clone_size: few
d_call: -
cdr3_nt: TGTGCCAGCAGCTACCAGAAGGGAACTTCACCCCTCCACTTT
cdr3_aa: CASSYQKGTSPLHF

j_call: TRBJ1-5
v_call: TRBV7-9
clone_size: -
d_call: TRBD1
cdr3_nt: TGTGCCAGCAAGGGACAGGGCCGAAATCAGCCCCAGCATTTT
cdr3_aa: CASKGQGRNQPQHF

j_call: TRBJ1-2
v_call: TRBV7-9
clone_size: -
d_call: TRBD1
cdr3_nt: TGTGCCAGCAGCGGGGACAGGGCCGGTGGCTACACCTTC
cdr3_aa: CASSGDRAGGYTF

j_call: TRBJ2-3
v_call: TRBV4-2
clone_size: -
d_call: -
cdr3_nt: TGTGCCAGCAGCTGGGGGGAAGCTAGCGAGGATACGCAGTATTTT
cdr3_aa: CASSWGEASEDTQYF

j_call: TRBJ2-2
v_call: TRBV10-2
clone_size: -
d_call: -
cdr3_nt: TGCGCCAGCAGTGAGACCACCACCACCGGGGAGCTGTTTTTT
cdr3_aa: CASSETTTTGELFF

j_call: TRBJ2-2
v_call: TRBV9
clone_size: -
d_call: -
cdr3_nt: TGTGCCAGCAGCCCCCACACCGGGGAGCTGTTTTTT
cdr3_aa: CASSPHTGELFF

j_call: TRBJ1-4
v_call: TRBV18
clone_size: few
d_call: TRBD1
cdr3_nt: TGTGCCAGCTCACCATCGAAACAGGGGGGGGCAACTAATGAAAAACTGTTTTTT
cdr3_aa: CASSPSKQGGATNEKLFF

j_call: TRBJ1-3
v_call: TRBV7-6
clone_size: -
d_call: -
cdr3_nt: TGTGCCAGCAGCCCTCTGTACCGGACAGTCTCTGGAAACACCATATATTTT
cdr3_aa: CASSPLYRTVSGNTIYF

j_call: TRBJ2-7
v_call: TRBV6-6
clone_size: -
d_call: TRBD2
cdr3_nt: TGTGCCAGCAGGACTAGCGGGGGCTCCTACGAGCAGTACTTC
cdr3_aa: CASRTSGGSYEQYF

j_call: TRBJ1-6
v_call: TRBV4-2
clone_size: -
d_call: -
cdr3_nt: TGTGCCAGCAGCCCCTTTGGGAGGGGGGTCTATAATTCACCCCTCCACTTT
cdr3_aa: CASSPFGRGVYNSPLHF

j_call: TRBJ2-7
v_call: TRBV2
clone_size: -
d_call: -
cdr3_nt: TGTGCCAGCAGTAAAAGGGGGGATTTGACCTACGAGCAGTACTTC
cdr3_aa: CASSKRGDLTYEQYF

j_call: TRBJ2-7
v_call: TRBV5-4
clone_size: few
d_call: -
cdr3_nt: TGTGCCAGCAGCTTGGAATGGGGAAACGAGCAGTACTTC
cdr3_aa: CASSLEWGNEQYF

j_call: TRBJ2-1
v_call: TRBV27
clone_size: -
d_call: -
cdr3_nt: TGTGCCAGCAAAGGAGGGGACGGTTCTTACAATGAGCAGTTCTTC
cdr3_aa: CASKGGDGSYNEQFF

j_call: TRBJ2-2
v_call: TRBV7-2
clone_size: -
d_call: -
cdr3_nt: TGTGCCAGCAGCTCTACAGGGACCGGGGAGCTGTTTTTT
cdr3_aa: CASSSTGTGELFF

j_call: TRBJ2-5
v_call: TRBV4-1
clone_size: few
d_call: TRBD2
cdr3_nt: TGCGCCAGCAGCCGAGGGACTAGCGGAGAGACCCAGTACTTC
cdr3_aa: CASSRGTSGETQYF

j_call: TRBJ2-1
v_call: TRBV29-1
clone_size: -
d_call: -
cdr3_nt: TGCAGCGGCCAGGGGTCCTACAATGAGCAGTTCTTC
cdr3_aa: CSGQGSYNEQFF

j_call: TRBJ1-3
v_call: TRBV5-6
clone_size: -
d_call: -
cdr3_nt: TGTGCCAGCAGCCCCCCCTCTGGAAACACCATATATTTT
cdr3_aa: CASSPPSGNTIYF

j_call: TRBJ2-1
v_call: TRBV5-8
clone_size: -
d_call: -
cdr3_nt: TGTGCCAGCAGCCTTGGGACGGCCGAAGACAATGAGCAGTTCTTC
cdr3_aa: CASSLGTAEDNEQFF

j_call: TRBJ2-6
v_call: TRBV14
clone_size: -
d_call: TRBD1
cdr3_nt: TGTGCCAGCAGCCAGGCCGACAGGGGTATCGGGGCCAACGTCCTGACTTTC
cdr3_aa: CASSQADRGIGANVLTF

j_call: TRBJ2-1
v_call: TRBV10-2
clone_size: -
d_call: -
cdr3_nt: TGCGCCAGCAGTACCCTGCGGGGGCGACCCTACAATGAGCAGTTCTTC
cdr3_aa: CASSTLRGRPYNEQFF

j_call: TRBJ2-3
v_call: TRBV6-5
clone_size: -
d_call: TRBD2
cdr3_nt: TGTGCCAGCACCCGGACTAGCGGCACAGATACGCAGTATTTT
cdr3_aa: CASTRTSGTDTQYF

j_call: TRBJ2-2
v_call: TRBV2
clone_size: -
d_call: -
cdr3_nt: TGTGCCAGCGGGGCCTTCGCGAACACCGGGGAGCTGTTTTTT
cdr3_aa: CASGAFANTGELFF

j_call: TRBJ1-2
v_call: TRBV4-2
clone_size: -
d_call: -
cdr3_nt: TGTGCCAGCAGCCAAGATCAACAGGGTGATAATGGCTACACCTTC
cdr3_aa: CASSQDQQGDNGYTF

j_call: TRBJ2-1
v_call: TRBV20-1
clone_size: -
d_call: -
cdr3_nt: TGCAGTGCTAGAGTCGGTGAGCAGTTCTTC
cdr3_aa: CSARVGEQFF

j_call: TRBJ1-5
v_call: TRBV6-1
clone_size: -
d_call: -
cdr3_nt: TGTGCCAGCAGATCCTATAGCAATCAGCCCCAGCATTTT
cdr3_aa: CASRSYSNQPQHF

j_call: TRBJ2-5
v_call: TRBV4-3
clone_size: -
d_call: -
cdr3_nt: TGCGCCAGCAGCCAAGATAGGACGTACCAAGAGACCCAGTACTTC
cdr3_aa: CASSQDRTYQETQYF

j_call: TRBJ1-2
v_call: TRBV5-1
clone_size: -
d_call: TRBD1
cdr3_nt: TGCGCCAGCAGCTTCTCCGGGACAGGGCCCGGCTACACCTTC
cdr3_aa: CASSFSGTGPGYTF

j_call: TRBJ2-3
v_call: TRBV5-6
clone_size: -
d_call: TRBD2
cdr3_nt: TGTGCCAGCAGCCCAGCCGGGGGGGCAGCAGATACGCAGTATTTT
cdr3_aa: CASSPAGGAADTQYF

j_call: TRBJ1-1
v_call: TRBV7-2
clone_size: medium-sized
d_call: -
cdr3_nt: TGTGCCAGCAGCCAAACGGCAGGGAGGTACACTGAAGCTTTCTTT
cdr3_aa: CASSQTAGRYTEAFF

j_call: TRBJ1-2
v_call: TRBV9
clone_size: few
d_call: -
cdr3_nt: TGTGCCAGCAGCAACGGGATTAACTATGGCTACACCTTC
cdr3_aa: CASSNGINYGYTF

j_call: TRBJ2-1
v_call: TRBV5-1
clone_size: -
d_call: -
cdr3_nt: TGCGCCAGCAGCTTGGATCAGGGCAATGAGCAGTTCTTC
cdr3_aa: CASSLDQGNEQFF

j_call: TRBJ1-2
v_call: TRBV28
clone_size: -
d_call: -
cdr3_nt: TGTGCCAGCAGTCATTATTCCTTTCCCGACAGGATCTATGGCTACACCTTC
cdr3_aa: CASSHYSFPDRIYGYTF

j_call: TRBJ2-5
v_call: TRBV7-2
clone_size: once
d_call: TRBD2
cdr3_nt: TGTGCCAGCAGCTTGCCAGCGGGGAAAGAGACCCAGTACTTC
cdr3_aa: CASSLPAGKETQYF

j_call: TRBJ1-5
v_call: TRBV4-2
clone_size: -
d_call: -
cdr3_nt: TGTGCCAGCAGCCAAGACTGGGGCCGGGATCAGCCCCAGCATTTT
cdr3_aa: CASSQDWGRDQPQHF

j_call: TRBJ1-1
v_call: TRBV9
clone_size: few
d_call: -
cdr3_nt: TGTGCCAGCAGCGTCGGGACAAGGAGTGAAGCTTTCTTT
cdr3_aa: CASSVGTRSEAFF

j_call: TRBJ1-6
v_call: TRBV4-3
clone_size: once
d_call: TRBD1
cdr3_nt: TGCGCCAGCAGCCCCATCAACGTAGGGACAGCGAGGAATTCACCCCTCCACTTT
cdr3_aa: CASSPINVGTARNSPLHF